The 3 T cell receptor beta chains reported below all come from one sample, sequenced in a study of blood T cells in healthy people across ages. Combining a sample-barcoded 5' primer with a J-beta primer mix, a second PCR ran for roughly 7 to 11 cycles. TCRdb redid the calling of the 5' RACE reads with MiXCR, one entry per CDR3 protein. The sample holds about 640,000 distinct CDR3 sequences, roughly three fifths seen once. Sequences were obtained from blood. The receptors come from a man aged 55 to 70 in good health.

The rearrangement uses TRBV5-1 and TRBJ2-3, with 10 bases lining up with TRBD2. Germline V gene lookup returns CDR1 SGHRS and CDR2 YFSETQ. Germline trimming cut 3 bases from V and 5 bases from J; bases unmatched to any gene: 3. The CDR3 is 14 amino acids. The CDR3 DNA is TGCGCCAGCAGCTGGGGGACTAGCGAAGATACGCAGTATTTT. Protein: CASSWGTSEDTQYF.

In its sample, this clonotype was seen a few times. CDR3 nucleotide sequence: TGTGCCAGCAGCGGACGACAGGGGCGCTCTGGGGCCAACGTCCTGACTTTC. Translated: CASSGRQGRSGANVLTF. The chain uses TRBV9 and TRBJ2-6; 8 bases align to TRBD1. Trimming took 3 bases from V and 0 from J; bases not matched to a gene: 5. The CDR3 is 17 amino acids. The germline V gene encodes CDR1 SGDLS and CDR2 YYNGEE.

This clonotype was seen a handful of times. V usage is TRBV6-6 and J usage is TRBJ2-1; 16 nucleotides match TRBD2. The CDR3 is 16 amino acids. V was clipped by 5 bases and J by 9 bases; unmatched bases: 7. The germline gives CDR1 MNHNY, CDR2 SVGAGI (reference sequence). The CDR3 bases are TGTGCCAGCAGTCACGGGACTAGCGGGGGGGAGGGTGAGCAGTTCTTC. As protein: CASSHGTSGGEGEQFF.